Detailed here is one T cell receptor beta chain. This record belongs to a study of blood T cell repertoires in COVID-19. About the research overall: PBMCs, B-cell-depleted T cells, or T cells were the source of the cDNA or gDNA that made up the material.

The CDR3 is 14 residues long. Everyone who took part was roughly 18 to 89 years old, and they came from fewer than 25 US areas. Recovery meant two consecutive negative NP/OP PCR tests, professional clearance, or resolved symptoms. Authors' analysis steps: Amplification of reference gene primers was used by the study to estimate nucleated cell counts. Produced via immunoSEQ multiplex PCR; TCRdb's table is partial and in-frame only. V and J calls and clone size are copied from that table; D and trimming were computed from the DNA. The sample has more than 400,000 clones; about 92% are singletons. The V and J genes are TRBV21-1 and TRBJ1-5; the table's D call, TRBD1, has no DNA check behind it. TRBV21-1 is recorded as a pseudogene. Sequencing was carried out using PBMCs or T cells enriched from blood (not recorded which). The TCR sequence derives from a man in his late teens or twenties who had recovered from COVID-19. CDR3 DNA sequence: TGTGCCAGCAGCAAAATTACAGGGAATCAGCCCCAGCATTTT. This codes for CASSKITGNQPQHF.